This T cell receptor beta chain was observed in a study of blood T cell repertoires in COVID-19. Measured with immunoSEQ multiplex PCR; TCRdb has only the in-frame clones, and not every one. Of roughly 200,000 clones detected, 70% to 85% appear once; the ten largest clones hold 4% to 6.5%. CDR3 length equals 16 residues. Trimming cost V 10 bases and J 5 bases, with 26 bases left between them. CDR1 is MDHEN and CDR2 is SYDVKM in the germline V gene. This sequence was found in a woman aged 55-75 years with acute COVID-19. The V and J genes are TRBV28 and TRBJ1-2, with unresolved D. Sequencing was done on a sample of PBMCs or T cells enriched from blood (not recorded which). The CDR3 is CATRGQASPYYYGYTF. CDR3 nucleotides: TGTGCCACCCGTGGGCAGGCAAGCCCCTATTATTATGGCTACACCTTC.